Following are 23 T cell receptor beta chains from one sample sequenced in a study of T cells after yellow fever vaccination. TCRdb re-derived calls from the 5' RACE reads in MiXCR, one entry per CDR3 protein. Of approximately 250,000 distinct CDR3 sequences in the sample, 3.6% were seen once. The sample consisted of PBMCs, taken 15 days after the yellow fever booster vaccination. The origin of the receptors is a man younger than 35 who received the YFV17D yellow fever vaccine.

The rearrangement joins TRBV10-3 to TRBJ2-7, with a possible D match to TRBD2 (5 bases). Germline assignment: CDR1 ENHRY and CDR2 SYGVKD. This CDR3 region has 13 residues. With 6 bases removed from V and 4 bases from J, the gap between germline ends came to 13 bases. The CDR3 is CAIRSGPGYEQYV. Here the CDR3 DNA reads TGTGCCATCAGGTCCGGACCGGGGTACGAGCAGTACGTC.

This clonotype has a count of ten or more. The J gene is TRBJ2-2, the V gene TRBV24-1, with 12 bases aligning to TRBD2. This CDR3 region has 16 residues. The V segment lost 4 bases and the J segment 7 bases; nucleotides outside the gene matches: 6. Germline CDR1 and CDR2: KGHDR and SFDVKD. The CDR3 region is CATSDASGGAIGELFF. The DNA of the CDR3 is TGTGCCACCAGTGACGCTAGCGGGGGGGCGATCGGGGAGCTGTTTTTT.

J is TRBJ1-4 and V is TRBV23-1, with 7 bases identical to TRBD1. TRBV23-1 is annotated as an ORF whose role is uncertain. The CDR3 covers 16 residues. V lost 4 bases, J lost 5 bases, and 10 bases stayed unmatched. The CDR3 nucleotides read TGCGCCAGCAGTCTATTCTCGACAGGGAAGAATGAAAAACTGTTTTTT. Its protein is CASSLFSTGKNEKLFF.

This clonotype was seen ten or more times. V gene TRBV7-2 combines with J gene TRBJ2-7; the match to TRBD1 covers 10 bases. The CDR3 is 15 residues long. V gave up 3 bases and J gave up 2 bases; unmatched junction bases: 4. CDR1 is SGHTA, CDR2 FQGNSA, per germline. CDR3 loop: CASSFAGTGAYEQYF. The CDR3 region has the DNA TGTGCCAGCAGCTTCGCCGGGACAGGGGCCTACGAGCAGTACTTC.

This clonotype was detected ten times or more. The rearrangement uses TRBV15 and TRBJ1-1, with a possible D match to TRBD1 (5 bases). Germline V lookup: CDR1 LNHNV, CDR2 YYDKDF (reference sequence). The length of the CDR3 is 16 residues. Trimming cost V 1 base and J 1 base, with 13 bases left between them. This CDR3 reads CATSRGDLAENTEAFF. CDR3 nucleotide sequence: TGTGCCACCAGCAGAGGGGACCTAGCGGAGAACACTGAAGCTTTCTTT.

This clonotype was picked up many times. The chain joins TRBV5-4 to TRBJ2-1, with 7 bases lining up with TRBD1. CDR3 length: 14 residues. The ends lost 3 bases at V and 8 bases at J; junction bases unmatched: 8. CDR1 and CDR2 (germline): SGHNT, YYREEE (reference sequence). CDR3 sequence (DNA): TGTGCCAGCAGCTCTGCCAGGGGGTCCGATGAGCAGTTCTTC. It encodes CASSSARGSDEQFF.

This clonotype was seen at least ten times. The chain has TRBV7-6 and TRBJ2-7; 8 bases agree with TRBD1. The J segment lost 4 bases and the V segment lost 5 bases, leaving 13 bases of the junction unmatched. CDR3 length: 16 amino acids. The V gene's germline CDR1 is SGHVS and CDR2 FNYEAQ. The CDR3 DNA reads TGTGCCAGCAGCCTGTGGACAGGGCTTAACGAATACGAGCAGTACTTC. It is translated as CASSLWTGLNEYEQYF. The variable domain in full, with the rest retrieved from reference TRBV7-6 and TRBJ2-7, is GAGVSQSPRYKVTKRGQDVALRCDPISGHVSLYWYRQALGQGPEFLTYFNYEAQQDKSGLPNDRFSAERPEGSISTLTIQRTEQRDSAMYRCASSLWTGLNEYEQYFGPGTRLTVT.

This clonotype was seen repeatedly, ten times or more. The gene calls are TRBV10-3 and TRBJ1-6, with no clear D. V was trimmed by 0 bases and J by 6 bases, leaving 9 bases between them. The CDR3 spans 15 residues. CDR1 is ENHRY, CDR2 SYGVKD, per germline. The CDR3 is CAISESQGSNSPLHF. The CDR3, as DNA: TGTGCCATCAGTGAGTCGCAAGGGAGTAATTCACCCCTCCACTTT.

This clonotype appeared many times. The CDR3, as DNA: TGCAGTGCTAGAGAAGGTCTTCAGGGGATGGATGAAGCTTTCTTT. Protein: CSAREGLQGMDEAFF. This chain uses TRBV20-1 with TRBJ1-1, with D perhaps matching TRBD1 (6 bases). Germline V lookup: CDR1 DFQATT, CDR2 SNEGSKA (reference sequence). Trimming took 0 bases from V and 7 from J, leaving 18 bases between them. The CDR3 extends over 15 amino acids.

The sample holds many counts of this clonotype. The chain uses TRBV7-8 and TRBJ2-7, with 7 bases identical to TRBD1. CDR1 SGHVS and CDR2 FQNEAQ come from the germline V gene. The CDR3 sequence is 13 residues long. Unmatched junction bases numbered 3, after V lost 3 bases and J lost 4 bases. CDR3 nucleotides: TGTGCCAGCAGCTTCACAGGGGTTTACGAGCAGTACGTC. Translated, it gives CASSFTGVYEQYV.

In its sample, this clonotype was seen a few times. The chain's CDR3 is CASSPYRGGTKNIQYF. CDR3 nucleotide sequence: TGTGCCAGCAGTCCGTACAGGGGGGGGACCAAAAACATTCAGTACTTC. The chain combines TRBV28 with TRBJ2-4, with D possibly matching TRBD1 (8 bases). The length of the CDR3 is 16 residues. CDR1 is MDHEN, CDR2 SYDVKM, per germline. Trimming removed 5 bases from V and 2 bases from J, with 16 bases in between.

Many counts were recorded for this clonotype. This chain links TRBV7-2 with TRBJ2-1, with a tentative D call TRBD1 (5 bases). The CDR3 length is 13 residues. In germline, CDR1 is SGHTA, CDR2 FQGNSA. Trimming took 7 bases from V and 7 from J, leaving 14 bases between them. The chain's CDR3 is CASTPTPGNEQFF. CDR3 DNA sequence: TGTGCCAGCACCCCAACCCCAGGGAATGAGCAGTTCTTC.

This clonotype was found many times. V gene TRBV5-1 combines with J gene TRBJ2-7; the D call may be TRBD1 or TRBD2 (5 bases each). Germline V gene sequence: CDR1 SGHRS, CDR2 YFSETQ. Trimming left V 3 bases short and J 6 bases short, with 16 bases between. CDR3 length: 14 residues. In nucleotides, the CDR3 is TGCGCCAGCAGCTGGGACCGCCAAGGACGCGAGCAGTACTTC. It specifies CASSWDRQGREQYF.

This clonotype was detected ten times or more. The chain has TRBV27 and TRBJ2-3; D is possibly TRBD2 (5 bases). This CDR3 has 13 residues. CDR1 and CDR2 from the germline V gene are MNHEY and SMNVEV (reference sequence). The V and J ends lost 7 bases and 4 bases respectively, with 12 bases between them. CDR3 sequence: CASNLLASDTQYF. Here the CDR3 DNA reads TGTGCCAGCAACCTCCTAGCATCAGATACGCAGTATTTT.

This clonotype has ten or more counts. The V and J genes are TRBV5-1 and TRBJ2-5; D uncertain. Germline V gives CDR1 SGHRS, CDR2 YFSETQ. This CDR3 region has 13 residues. V shed 0 bases and J shed 4 bases, with 7 bases lying between them. In DNA form, the CDR3 reads TGCGCCAGCAGCTTGGCTTTAGCAGAGACCCAGTACTTC. This encodes CASSLALAETQYF. Full variable domain (remainder filled in from reference TRBV5-1 and TRBJ2-5): KAGVTQTPRYLIKTRGQQVTLSCSPISGHRSVSWYQQTPGQGLQFLFEYFSETQRNKGNFPGRFSGRQFSNSRSEMNVSTLELGDSALYLCASSLALAETQYFGPGTRLLVL.

This clonotype was picked up many times. The V call is TRBV7-9, the J call TRBJ2-7, with D perhaps assigned TRBD1 or TRBD2 (6 bases each). Germline CDR1 SEHNR, CDR2 FQNEAQ (reference sequence). V was clipped by 10 bases and J by 5 bases, with 21 bases between them. The CDR3 contains 14 residues. The CDR3 coding sequence is TGTGCCACCACCAGAGTGAGGGGGGCTGACGAGCAGTACTTC. Translating it yields CATTRVRGADEQYF.

This clonotype appeared many times. CDR3 bases: TGCAGTGCTAGAGAAGCTAACTCCTACGAGCAGTACTTC. Its protein is CSAREANSYEQYF. The chain has TRBV20-1 and TRBJ2-7; D is undetermined. CDR3 length: 13 residues. Trimming took 0 bases from V and 0 from J, leaving 6 bases between them. The V gene's germline CDR1 is DFQATT and CDR2 SNEGSKA (reference sequence).

In its sample, this clonotype was seen a few times. V usage is TRBV1 and J usage is TRBJ2-7; the table's D call, TRBD2, has no DNA check behind it. TRBV1 is shown as a pseudogene. The CDR3 contains 16 residues. CDR3 amino acids: CTSSQEEASWAYEQYF. CDR3 coding DNA: TGCACCAGCAGCCAAGAGGAGGCTAGCTGGGCCTACGAGCAGTACTTC.

The sample holds many counts of this clonotype. The chain employs TRBV29-1 and TRBJ2-3; 7 bases match TRBD2. CDR1 SQVTM and CDR2 ANQGSEA come from the germline V gene. V was clipped by 4 bases and J by 2 bases; unmatched bases: 9. The CDR3 covers 15 residues. The CDR3 DNA reads TGCAGCGTTGCGCCCGGCGGGGGATTCACAGATACGCAGTATTTT. Translated: CSVAPGGGFTDTQYF.

This clonotype was seen repeatedly, ten times or more. The chain combines TRBV6-5 with TRBJ2-7, with 7 bases matching TRBD1. The V and J ends lost 5 bases and 0 bases, in that order; junction bases with no gene match: 4. The CDR3 length is 14 residues. Germline V gene sequence: CDR1 MNHEY, CDR2 SVGAGI. The CDR3 here is CASSTTGSSYEQYV. In DNA, the CDR3 is TGTGCCAGCAGTACGACAGGGAGCTCCTACGAGCAGTACGTC.

Of note for this clonotype: A much larger clone lies a single base off, so this may be a read error. The rearrangement links TRBV12-3 or TRBV12-4 to TRBJ1-2; tentatively, D is TRBD1 (5 bases). CDR3 size: 15 residues. Between the trimmed V and J ends, which lost 6 bases and 3 bases, there was a span of 17 bases. CDR3 amino acids: CASSQLTAADYGYTF. As DNA, the CDR3 is TGTGCCAGCAGCCAGCTGACAGCGGCAGACTATGGCTACACCTTC.

There are many counts of this clonotype. The gene calls are TRBV5-1 and TRBJ2-6; D is ambiguous. Germline V gene data show CDR1 as SGHRS and CDR2 as YFSETQ. V shed 5 bases and J shed 1 base, with 13 bases lying between them. The CDR3 spans 16 residues. The DNA of the CDR3 is TGCGCCAGCAGGGCCCTCGTAGGATCTGGGGCCAACGTCCTGACTTTC. Protein sequence: CASRALVGSGANVLTF.

This clonotype was detected ten times or more. The chain uses TRBV11-2 and TRBJ1-1, with 9 bases matching TRBD1. The V gene's germline CDR1 is SGHAT and CDR2 FQNNGV. This CDR3 comprises 15 residues. Losses at the gene ends were 5 bases for V and 5 bases for J; bases not matched to a gene: 9. CDR3 sequence (DNA): TGTGCCAGCAGCCAGAGACAGGGGGGTCGAACTGAAGCTTTCTTT. Amino acid sequence: CASSQRQGGRTEAFF.